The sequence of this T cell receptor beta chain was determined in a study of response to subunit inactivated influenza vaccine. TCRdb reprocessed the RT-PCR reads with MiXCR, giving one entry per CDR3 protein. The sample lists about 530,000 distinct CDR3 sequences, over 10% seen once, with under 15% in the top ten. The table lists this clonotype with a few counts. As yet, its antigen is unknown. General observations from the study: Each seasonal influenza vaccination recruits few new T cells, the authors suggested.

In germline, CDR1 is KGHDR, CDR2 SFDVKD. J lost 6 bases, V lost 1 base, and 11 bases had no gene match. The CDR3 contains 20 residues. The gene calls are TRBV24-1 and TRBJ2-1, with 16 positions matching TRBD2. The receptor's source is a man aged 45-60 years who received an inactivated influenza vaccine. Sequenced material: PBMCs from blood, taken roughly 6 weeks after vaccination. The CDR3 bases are TGTGCCACCAGTGATTTCTTAGGGACTAGCGGGGGGGCCTCTGTCAATGAGCAGTTCTTC. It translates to CATSDFLGTSGGASVNEQFF.